Below, 28 T cell receptor beta chains from the same sample are listed, as sequenced in a study of shared clonotypes between healthy human individuals. CD45RO-negative cells were positively selected for CCR7, leaving out terminally differentiated effector memory CD45RA+ cells. Sequencing used immunoSEQ multiplex PCR; TCRdb keeps in-frame clones, though not all of them. The sample has around 1,900,000 clones, 93% seen once. Material for sequencing was naive CD8+ T cells from PBMCs. These receptors originate from a man aged 18 to 30 in good health. Some clones in this sample may be carry-over from other donors' samples.

The V call is TRBV27, the J call TRBJ2-1; possibly TRBD1 for D (5 bases). V lost 6 bases, J lost 6 bases, and 24 bases lay in between. Germline CDR1 reads MNHEY; CDR2 reads SMNVEV (reference sequence). The CDR3 runs 17 residues. The CDR3 protein is CASRMMTVVDGGNEQFF. CDR3 DNA sequence: TGTGCCAGCAGAATGATGACAGTTGTAGATGGTGGCAATGAGCAGTTCTTC.

The chain uses TRBV18 and TRBJ2-7; D unresolved. In germline, CDR1 is KGHSH, CDR2 LQKENI. Trimming cost V 2 bases and J 0 bases, with 14 bases left between them. CDR3 size: 16 residues. CDR3 residues: CASSPSLRAPSYEQYF. The CDR3 coding sequence is TGTGCCAGCTCACCATCATTGAGAGCCCCCTCCTACGAGCAGTACTTC.

The rearrangement uses TRBV27 and TRBJ2-1; D not certain. The CDR3 spans 13 residues. With 8 bases removed from V and 7 bases from J, the gap between germline ends came to 15 bases. CDR1 is MNHEY, CDR2 SMNVEV, per germline (reference sequence). The CDR3 loop reads CASSSLTQNEQFF. The CDR3 nucleotides read TGTGCCAGCTCTTCTCTGACTCAGAATGAGCAGTTCTTC.

The V gene is TRBV11-1, the J gene TRBJ2-7, with 9 bases that match TRBD1. V shed 5 bases and J 3 bases; nucleotides not matched to a gene: 5. This CDR3 spans 14 amino acids. Germline CDR1 SGHAT, CDR2 FQDESV (reference sequence). The CDR3 sequence: CASSDRDRDYEQYF. The DNA for the CDR3 is TGTGCCAGCAGCGACCGGGACAGGGACTACGAGCAGTACTTC.

On this clone: The sample carries other DNA sequences with the same CDR3. In DNA, the CDR3 is TGTGCCAGCAGATCCGGGAGCTCCTACGAGCAGTACTTC. Translation gives CASRSGSSYEQYF. This rearrangement joins TRBV7-9 to TRBJ2-7, with TRBD2 as a possible D gene (6 bases). V was shortened by 6 bases and J by 0 bases, with 9 bases between the two germline ends. The CDR3 contains 13 residues. The V gene's germline CDR1 is SEHNR and CDR2 FQNEAQ (reference sequence).

This sequence joins TRBV5-1 and TRBJ2-1; 10 bases are shared with TRBD2. There are 18 residues in the CDR3. Germline assignment: CDR1 SGHRS and CDR2 YFSETQ. V lost 4 bases, J lost 6 bases, and 16 bases stayed unmatched. The chain's CDR3 is CASSLAGGLAGVPNEQFF. CDR3 in DNA: TGCGCCAGCAGCCTAGCCGGGGGGCTAGCGGGAGTACCCAATGAGCAGTTCTTC.

This chain uses TRBV11-1 with TRBJ2-7, with D unresolved. The CDR3 is made up of 13 amino acids. The germline V and J ends were trimmed by 3 bases and 1 base, with 7 bases remaining between them. Germline V gene lookup returns CDR1 SGHAT and CDR2 FQDESV (reference sequence). CDR3 in amino acids: CASSFGGSYEQYF. The CDR3 region has the DNA TGTGCCAGCAGCTTCGGCGGTTCCTACGAGCAGTACTTC.

Concerning this clone: The sample carries other DNA sequences with the same CDR3. The rearrangement uses TRBV27 and TRBJ2-7; D unresolved. Germline V gene lookup returns CDR1 MNHEY and CDR2 SMNVEV (reference sequence). This CDR3 has 13 amino acids. V shed 2 bases and J shed 0 bases, with 5 bases lying between them. In nucleotides, the CDR3 is TGTGCCAGCAGTTTAAACCCCTCCTACGAGCAGTACTTC. Its protein product is CASSLNPSYEQYF.

The rearrangement joins TRBV6-1 to TRBJ2-7; 9 bases map to TRBD1. Germline trimming cut 3 bases from V and 7 bases from J; bases unmatched to any gene: 10. Germline V gene sequence: CDR1 MNHNS, CDR2 SASEGT. This CDR3 is 15 amino acids long. The CDR3 is CASSENRDRVDEQYF. CDR3 coding DNA: TGTGCCAGCAGTGAGAACCGGGACAGGGTAGATGAGCAGTACTTC.

The genes are TRBV7-2 and TRBJ1-1; D might be TRBD1 (6 bases). This CDR3 region has 15 residues. Germline V gene sequence: CDR1 SGHTA, CDR2 FQGNSA. Trimming cost V 8 bases and J 0 bases, with 16 bases left between them. The CDR3 nucleotides read TGTGCCAGCTACCGGGGGCGCGGGTTGAACACTGAAGCTTTCTTT. Encoded protein: CASYRGRGLNTEAFF.

This clone came up a few times. J is TRBJ2-2 and V is TRBV5-1; D possibly matches TRBD1 or TRBD2 (5 bases each). Germline CDR1 and CDR2: SGHRS and YFSETQ. Trimming shortened V by 4 bases and J by 2 bases, and 15 bases separated the two germline ends. This CDR3 contains 16 residues. In DNA form, the CDR3 reads TGCGCCAGCAGCGGGGATGCCGGGACCAACACCGGGGAGCTGTTTTTT. Translating it yields CASSGDAGTNTGELFF.

The chain joins TRBV5-6 to TRBJ2-1, with 9 bases matching TRBD2. Trimming removed 0 bases from V and 8 bases from J; junction bases left unmatched: 9. Germline loops: CDR1 SGHDT, CDR2 YYEEEE. The CDR3 spans 16 residues. The CDR3 bases are TGTGCCAGCAGCTTGGAAGGCGGGAGGGCCGAAGATGAGCAGTTCTTC. It codes for CASSLEGGRAEDEQFF.

In nucleotides, the CDR3 is TGTGCTAGTGGTTTGGAGGTCGTAGCGGGGACCTCCTACGAGCAGTACTTC. As protein: CASGLEVVAGTSYEQYF. This chain joins TRBV12-5 and TRBJ2-7; 8 bases line up with TRBD2. The CDR3 is 17 residues long. Germline assignment: CDR1 LGHNT and CDR2 FRNRAP. Trimming took 1 base from V and 0 from J; bases not matched to a gene: 8.

Comments on this clone: Additional DNA sequences in this sample encode the identical CDR3. This sequence joins TRBV4-3 and TRBJ2-1; 8 bases are shared with TRBD1. This CDR3 comprises 13 residues. The junction had 1 base not matched to a gene; V was cut back by 3 bases and J by 6 bases. CDR1 is LGHNA and CDR2 is YSLEER in the germline V gene. The CDR3: CASSQGTGNEQFF. The CDR3 DNA reads as TGCGCCAGCAGCCAGGGGACAGGCAATGAGCAGTTCTTC.

The gene calls are TRBV7-2 and TRBJ2-7, with a weak D call TRBD2 (5 bases). This CDR3 has 15 residues. Trimming removed 6 bases at V and 2 bases at J, with 17 bases between. Germline V gene sequence: CDR1 SGHTA, CDR2 FQGNSA. The CDR3 reads CASSSPLGDPYEQYF. CDR3 in DNA: TGTGCCAGCAGTTCACCCCTCGGGGATCCCTACGAGCAGTACTTC.

This chain joins TRBV5-1 and TRBJ1-2; tentative D call: TRBD1 (6 bases). V lost 6 bases, J lost 10 bases, and 22 bases lay in between. Germline CDR1 and CDR2: SGHRS and YFSETQ. CDR3 length equals 14 residues. The DNA of the CDR3 is TGCGCCAGCACCTTAGGGGGTTTGCTCCCCGTCTACACCTTC. It codes for CASTLGGLLPVYTF.

The gene calls are TRBV28 and TRBJ2-7, with 7 nucleotides matching TRBD1. Germline V gene sequence: CDR1 MDHEN, CDR2 SYDVKM. Trimming took 5 bases from V and 2 from J; bases not matched to a gene: 6. The CDR3 is 14 amino acids. In DNA, the CDR3 is TGTGCCAGCAGTGGGACAGAGACCCCCTACGAGCAGTACTTC. Translation: CASSGTETPYEQYF.

The rearrangement joins TRBV7-8 to TRBJ2-3; D could derive from TRBD1 or TRBD2 (5 bases each). Germline-derived CDR1 and CDR2 are SGHVS and FQNEAQ. With 1 base removed from V and 2 bases from J, the gap between germline ends came to 10 bases. The CDR3 has 15 residues. Here the CDR3 reads CASSLGGRFTDTQYF. DNA for the CDR3: TGTGCCAGCAGCTTAGGGGGACGGTTCACAGATACGCAGTATTTT. The full variable domain, completed using reference TRBV7-8 and TRBJ2-3, is GAGVSQSPRYKVAKRGQDVALRCDPISGHVSLFWYQQALGQGPEFLTYFQNEAQLDKSGLPSDRFFAERPEGSVSTLKIQRTQQEDSAVYLCASSLGGRFTDTQYFGPGTRLTVL.

About this clone itself: Different DNA sequences within this sample yield the same CDR3. The chain is built from TRBV28 and TRBJ2-1, with 13 positions matching TRBD2. V was clipped by 4 bases and J by 3 bases; unmatched bases: 0. The CDR3 has 15 amino acids. Germline CDR1 reads MDHEN; CDR2 reads SYDVKM. DNA for the CDR3: TGTGCCAGCAGTTGGACTAGCGGGAGCTACAATGAGCAGTTCTTC. Its translation is CASSWTSGSYNEQFF.

The chain has TRBV4-3 and TRBJ2-2; a weak D match, TRBD2 (6 bases). The CDR3 loop spans 15 amino acids. The germline V gene has CDR1 LGHNA and CDR2 YSLEER. V lost 3 bases to trimming and J lost 7 bases, with 15 bases between them. The CDR3 DNA reads as TGCGCCAGCAGCCACCTGGAGGAGGGTAACGGGGAGCTGTTTTTT. It yields the protein CASSHLEEGNGELFF.

The chain combines TRBV7-9 with TRBJ2-3; TRBD2 aligns across 8 bases. The germline V gene encodes CDR1 SEHNR and CDR2 FQNEAQ (reference sequence). The CDR3 totals 16 residues. V shed 1 base, J shed 4 bases, and the junction held 7 bases outside the gene matches. The CDR3 spells CASSLVGGRRADTQYF. CDR3 nucleotide sequence: TGTGCCAGCAGCTTAGTTGGCGGGAGGAGGGCAGATACGCAGTATTTT.

The chain employs TRBV27 and TRBJ2-7, with D tentatively TRBD1 (6 bases). The CDR3 is made up of 13 amino acids. The V gene lost 5 bases and the J gene lost 1 base, with 9 bases spanning the gap. Germline CDR1 is MNHEY and CDR2 is SMNVEV (reference sequence). CDR3 amino acids: CASSTQGSYEQYF. The CDR3 bases are TGTGCCAGCAGTACGCAGGGGTCCTACGAGCAGTACTTC.

The CDR3 here is CASSFTGNEQYF. The CDR3 DNA reads TGTGCCAGCAGCTTTACAGGGAACGAGCAGTACTTC. The V and J genes are TRBV7-8 and TRBJ2-7; D might be TRBD1 (6 bases). The germline V and J ends were trimmed by 3 bases and 5 bases, with 8 bases remaining between them. The CDR3 has 12 residues. CDR1 is SGHVS and CDR2 is FQNEAQ in the germline V gene.

The chain couples TRBV19 to TRBJ1-5; D gene ambiguous. CDR3 length equals 15 residues. Germline V CDR1 and CDR2: LNHDA, SQIVND (reference sequence). Deletions cut 4 bases from V and 0 bases from J, with 10 bases between. The CDR3 DNA reads as TGTGCCAGTAGTAGTGTGCCATATAGCAATCAGCCCCAGCATTTT. Its protein is CASSSVPYSNQPQHF.

The gene calls are TRBV29-1 and TRBJ2-7; D ambiguous. The CDR3 length is 14 residues. V gave up 0 bases and J gave up 2 bases, with 11 bases separating them. Germline CDR1 reads SQVTM; CDR2 reads ANQGSEA. CDR3 in amino acids: CSVEELGNPYEQYF. The CDR3 region has the DNA TGCAGCGTTGAAGAACTTGGCAATCCCTACGAGCAGTACTTC.

The rearrangement uses TRBV7-9 and TRBJ1-1; tentative D call: TRBD1 (6 bases). This CDR3 comprises 18 residues. Trimming took off 1 base at V and 6 bases at J, with 24 bases between the two ends. Germline CDR1 and CDR2: SEHNR and FQNEAQ (reference sequence). DNA of the CDR3: TGTGCCAGCAGCTTAGACCATACAGGGTTTGGTGGGTTAGCTGAAGCTTTCTTT. Encoded protein: CASSLDHTGFGGLAEAFF. The full variable domain, with the rest looked up from reference TRBV7-9 and TRBJ1-1, is DTGVSQNPRHKITKRGQNVTFRCDPISEHNRLYWYRQTLGQGPEFLTYFQNEAQLEKSRLLSDRFSAERPKGSFSTLEIQRTEQGDSAMYLCASSLDHTGFGGLAEAFFGQGTRLTVV.

The chain employs TRBV14 and TRBJ2-2; maybe TRBD1 (6 bases). V was trimmed by 4 bases and J by 0 bases, leaving 12 bases between them. Germline CDR1 SGHDN, CDR2 FVKESK. This CDR3 is built from 16 residues. CDR3 region: CASSPYRDSNTGELFF. CDR3 bases: TGTGCCAGCAGCCCCTACAGGGATTCGAACACCGGGGAGCTGTTTTTT.

V gene TRBV11-2 combines with J gene TRBJ2-7; D assignment may be TRBD1 or TRBD2 (5 bases each). This CDR3 is 17 amino acids long. Per germline, CDR1 SGHAT and CDR2 FQNNGV. V lost 0 bases and J 3 bases, leaving 18 bases between the germline ends. The CDR3 DNA reads as TGTGCCAGCAGCTTAGACCCGACTGGGGACCAGGGCTACGAGCAGTACTTC. Translating gives CASSLDPTGDQGYEQYF.